The present T cell receptor beta chain was sequenced within a study of read filtering for tumor transcriptome and immune sequencing. Sampling of bone marrow took place during active disease in every patient. Broader study findings: Compared with RNA-seq, IR-seq gave much higher clonotype depth and reliability. The sorted CD138-negative fraction was a mixed bone marrow immune population, not purified T cells. In IR-seq, single-read clonotypes were around 85% of clonotypes but about 3.5% of reads.

Molecular barcoded adaptors covering alpha/delta and beta/gamma chains were used on approximately 440 ng RNA. TCRdb passed the reads through MiXCR, listing each CDR3 protein once. The table records 85,000 to 100,000 distinct CDR3 sequences, roughly 21% of them present only once. This clonotype was picked up many times. Its antigen is as yet unknown. Germline assignment: CDR1 SGHTA and CDR2 FQGNSA. V lost 3 bases to trimming and J lost 4 bases, with 12 bases between them. The CDR3 covers 14 residues. Sequences were obtained from a population of CD138-negative cells sorted from bone marrow. The clonotype was recovered from a donor at least 40 years old with multiple myeloma. The rearrangement joins TRBV7-2 to TRBJ2-5, with D possibly TRBD2 on 6 matching bases. This chain's CDR3 is CASSLMGGTETQYF. CDR3 in DNA: TGTGCCAGCAGCTTGATGGGGGGAACAGAGACCCAGTACTTC.